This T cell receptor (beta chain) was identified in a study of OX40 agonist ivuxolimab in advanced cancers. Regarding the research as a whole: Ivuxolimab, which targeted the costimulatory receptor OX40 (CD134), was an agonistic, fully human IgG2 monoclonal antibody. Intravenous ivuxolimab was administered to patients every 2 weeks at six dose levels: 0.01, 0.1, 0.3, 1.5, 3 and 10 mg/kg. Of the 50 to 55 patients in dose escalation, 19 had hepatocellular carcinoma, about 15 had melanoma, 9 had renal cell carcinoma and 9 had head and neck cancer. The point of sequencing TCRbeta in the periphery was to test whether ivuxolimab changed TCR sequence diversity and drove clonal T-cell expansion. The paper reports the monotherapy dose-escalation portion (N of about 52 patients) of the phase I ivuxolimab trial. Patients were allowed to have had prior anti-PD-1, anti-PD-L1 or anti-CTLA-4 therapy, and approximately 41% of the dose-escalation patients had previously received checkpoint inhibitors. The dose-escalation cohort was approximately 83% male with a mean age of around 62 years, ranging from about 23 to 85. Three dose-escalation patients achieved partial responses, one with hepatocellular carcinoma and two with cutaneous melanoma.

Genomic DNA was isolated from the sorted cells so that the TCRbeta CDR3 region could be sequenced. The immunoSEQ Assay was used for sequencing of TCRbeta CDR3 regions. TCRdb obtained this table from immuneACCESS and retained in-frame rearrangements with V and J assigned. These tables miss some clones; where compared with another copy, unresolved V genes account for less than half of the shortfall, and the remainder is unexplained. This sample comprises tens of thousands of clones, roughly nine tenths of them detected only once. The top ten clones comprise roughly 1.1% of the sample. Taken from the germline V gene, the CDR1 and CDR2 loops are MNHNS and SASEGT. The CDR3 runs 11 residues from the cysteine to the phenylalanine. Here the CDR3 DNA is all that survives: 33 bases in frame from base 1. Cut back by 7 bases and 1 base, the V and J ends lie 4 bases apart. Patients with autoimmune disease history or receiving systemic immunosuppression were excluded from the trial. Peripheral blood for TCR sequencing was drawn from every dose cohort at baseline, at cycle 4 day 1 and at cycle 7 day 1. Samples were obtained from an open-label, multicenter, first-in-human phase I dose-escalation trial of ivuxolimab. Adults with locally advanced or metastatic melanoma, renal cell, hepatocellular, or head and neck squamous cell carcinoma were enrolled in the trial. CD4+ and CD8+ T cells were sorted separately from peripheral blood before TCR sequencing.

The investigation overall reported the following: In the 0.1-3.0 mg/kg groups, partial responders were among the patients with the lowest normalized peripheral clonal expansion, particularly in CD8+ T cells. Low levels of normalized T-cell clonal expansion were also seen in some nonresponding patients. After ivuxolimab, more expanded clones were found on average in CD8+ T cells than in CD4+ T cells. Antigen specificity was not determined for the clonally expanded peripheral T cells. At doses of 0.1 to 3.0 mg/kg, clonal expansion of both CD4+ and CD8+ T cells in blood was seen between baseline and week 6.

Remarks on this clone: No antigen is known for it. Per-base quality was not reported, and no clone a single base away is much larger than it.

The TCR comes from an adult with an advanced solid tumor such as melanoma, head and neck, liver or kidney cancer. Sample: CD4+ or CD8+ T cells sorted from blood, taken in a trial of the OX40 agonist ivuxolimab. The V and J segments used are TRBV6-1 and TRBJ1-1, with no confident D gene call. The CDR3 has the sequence CASKKNTEAFF. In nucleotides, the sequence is TGTGCCAGCAAGAAGAACACTGAAGCTTTCTTT.